The TCR beta chain under discussion was sequenced for a study of Graves' ophthalmopathy and Graves' hyperthyroidism (dated by TCRdb to the late 2010s). Regarding the study in general: Peripheral blood was collected at initial diagnosis, before any treatment. T-cell repertoires of thyroid tissue and blood were compared in several hyperthyroidism patients. In total, some 140 blood samples were TCR-sequenced: approximately 42 ophthalmopathy, some 75 hyperthyroidism and roughly 17 hyperthyroidism-to-ophthalmopathy patients. To tell Graves' ophthalmopathy apart from Graves' hyperthyroidism, and to predict which patients would progress to ophthalmopathy, the study relied on TCR beta repertoire signatures. To explore V-J signatures that separate ophthalmopathy from hyperthyroidism, a discovery set of around 97 patients was enrolled, consisting of approximately 45 with ophthalmopathy and some 59 with stable hyperthyroidism. The independent validation cohort included approximately 19 hyperthyroidism patients plus 17 patients who later progressed from hyperthyroidism to ophthalmopathy. Following sampling, methimazole starting at 30 mg daily was administered to hyperthyroidism patients, and high-dose intravenous methylprednisolone was administered to ophthalmopathy patients.

The CDR3 adds up to 12 amino acids, both ends counted. The germline V gene specifies ENHRY as CDR1 and SYGVKD as CDR2. Results the study describes overall, beyond this receptor: Most of the expanded thyroid clonotypes with a frequency above 0.001 were also detected in blood, and it was suggested that the thyroid immune response may be reflected by blood repertoires. In cross-validation, the 13-signature model distinguished ophthalmopathy from stable hyperthyroidism with about 90% sensitivity and about 81% specificity, and in the test set the corresponding values were approximately 80% and 68%. In validation, the model predicted ophthalmopathy progression with about 70% sensitivity and approximately 78% specificity; roughly 11 predicted patients were CT-confirmed with GO in a median of about 6.1 months. No statistical method was used to set the sample size in advance, and the investigators knew which group each participant was assigned to.

For repertoire sequencing, TCR beta CDR3 regions were amplified from RNA transcripts. The first round was an RT-PCR using HTBI primers with the Qiagen OneStep RT-PCR kit, and this first round was followed by a second-round multiplex PCR, then size selection and purification. Libraries were sequenced paired-end with 100 bp reads on an Illumina HiSeq2000. From the authors' description of their analysis: SOAPnuke was used to process the reads, removing any read that contained adapters or uncalled bases, had a mean Phred below 15, or lacked an exact match to the constant primer or identifier. COPE v1.2.5 was used to merge the high-quality paired reads. Unique nucleotide sequences were defined as clonotypes and aligned to IMGT TRB V, D and J references using MiTCR v1.1. Only V-J combinations with frequency above 0.0001 were analysed, covering approximately 99% of repertoires. For each V-J combination, a TCR clonal expansion and chaos score was defined as F50 clonal expansion divided by the chaos observed in the TCRdist matrix. Welch's t-statistics and random forest were used to narrow the features down to about twelve V-J combinations, which were then fed into a naive Bayes classifier. The Morisita-Horn index was used to measure how similar the thyroid and blood repertoires were. The public reads were run again by TCRdb, first through fastp at Q25 and then through MiXCR, and only productive beta chains were kept. For every CDR3 protein sequence, its rows merge into one entry that carries the most common genes and DNA. None of the V and J calls come from the authors' own analysis; TCRdb made them. This sample lists over 650,000 distinct CDR3 sequences; roughly two fifths were detected once. In total, the top ten clones hold over 2.5% of the sample.

Comment on this clonotype: The clone's antigen remains unknown. Without the conserved terminal phenylalanine or tryptophan, this CDR3 likely stems from a read error. Because the CDR3's place on the DNA is in doubt, the DNA is left out and the CDR3 is given as listed by TCRdb.

Ophthalmopathy patients had moderately to severely active disease, Clinical Activity Score of at least 3, NOSPECS grade of at least 4, and disease duration under 3 months. Anyone with other autoimmune diseases, uncontrolled infections, pregnancy or lactation was excluded from the study. Clinical symptoms, serum thyroxine, TRAb, thyroid ultrasound and orbital computed tomography were used for diagnosis. PBMCs were isolated from roughly 10 ml of fresh peripheral blood by Ficoll-Paque density gradient centrifugation. Total RNA was extracted with Trizol reagent and quality-checked on an Agilent 2100 Bioanalyzer.

The source material was peripheral blood. This chain joins TRBV10-3 to TRBJ1-1; whether TRBD1, the table's D call, matches the DNA was not checked. This clonotype was sampled from an adult man with Graves' ophthalmopathy. CDR3 protein: CAISETAGTSND.